These 21 T cell receptor beta chains were sequenced from one sample in a study of blood T cell repertoires in COVID-19. Repertoires were generated with immunoSEQ multiplex PCR, while TCRdb's copy carries only in-frame clones and drops some. The table lists just over 40,000 clones, roughly four fifths of them singletons. The sequenced sample consisted of peripheral blood. Receptors were obtained from a woman aged 55-70 years with acute or convalescent COVID-19.

The DNA for the CDR3 is TGTGCCAGCAGCTTGGTGTCAGGGGGCTGGGAGACCCAGTACTTC. Its protein is CASSLVSGGWETQYF. The chain carries TRBV7-9 and TRBJ2-5; 8 bases fit TRBD1. CDR3 length: 15 amino acids. The V segment lost 3 bases and the J segment 5 bases; nucleotides outside the gene matches: 8. The germline V gene encodes CDR1 SEHNR and CDR2 FQNEAQ (reference sequence).

The V and J genes are TRBV4-1 and TRBJ2-5, with a possible D match to TRBD2 (6 bases). There are 13 residues in the CDR3. The ends were cut back, 3 bases at V and 5 bases at J, with 10 bases in the middle. The germline V gene has CDR1 MGHRA and CDR2 YSYEKL. This CDR3 reads CASSHVGRETQYF. The CDR3, as DNA: TGCGCCAGCAGCCACGTGGGGAGGGAGACCCAGTACTTC.

The chain carries TRBV12-3 or TRBV12-4 and TRBJ1-2; TRBD1 might be the D (5 bases). CDR3 length: 13 residues. V lost 1 base, J lost 2 bases, and 5 bases lay in between. The CDR3 here is CASSLDRNYGYTF. In DNA form, the CDR3 reads TGTGCCAGCAGTTTAGACAGGAACTATGGCTACACCTTC.

Comment on this clone: A read error may produce the germline difference seen at one junction end. The V gene is TRBV29-1, the J gene TRBJ2-1, with TRBD1 matching 10 bases. The germline V gene has CDR1 SQVTM and CDR2 ANQGSEA. This CDR3 is 14 amino acids long. The CDR3 coding sequence is TGCAGCGTTGGGGACAGGGGTCCCTATAATGAGCAGTTCTTC. This sequence encodes CSVGDRGPYNEQFF.

In this sample, this clone turned up once. The chain employs TRBV5-8 and TRBJ1-2; TRBD1 matches 9 bases. This CDR3 comprises 14 residues. The germline CDR1 and CDR2 sequences are SGHTS and YDEGEE. Unmatched junction bases numbered 8, after V lost 4 bases and J lost 7 bases. The CDR3 bases are TGTGCCAGCAGCCGGGACAGGGAAGTTGGTGGCTACACCTTC. Translated: CASSRDREVGGYTF. Full variable domain (missing parts from reference TRBV5-8 and TRBJ1-2): EAGVTQSPTHLIKTRGQQATLRCSPISGHTSVYWYQQALGLGLQFLLWYDEGEERNRGNFPPRFSGRQFPNYSSELNVNALELEDSALYLCASSRDREVGGYTFGSGTRLTVV.

This clone showed up just a few times. The J gene is TRBJ1-3, the V gene TRBV9; TRBD1 matches 9 bases. The CDR3 has 16 amino acids. The trim removed 4 bases at V and 4 bases at J, leaving 9 bases unmatched. The germline CDR1 and CDR2 sequences are SGDLS and YYNGEE. CDR3 amino acids: CASSIRDRDFGNTIYF. For the CDR3, the DNA is TGTGCCAGCAGCATCCGGGACAGGGACTTCGGAAACACCATATATTTT.

The chain couples TRBV7-2 to TRBJ1-5; the match to TRBD1 covers 7 bases. The CDR3 has 18 amino acids. Trimming removed 5 bases from V and 4 bases from J; junction bases left unmatched: 17. Germline V gene sequence: CDR1 SGHTA, CDR2 FQGNSA. CDR3 residues: CASSPIPQGISGNQPQHF. CDR3 in DNA: TGTGCCAGCAGCCCGATCCCACAGGGGATTTCGGGTAATCAGCCCCAGCATTTT. Filled out from reference TRBV7-2 and TRBJ1-5, the complete variable domain reads GAGVSQSPSNKVTEKGKDVELRCDPISGHTALYWYRQSLGQGLEFLIYFQGNSAPDKSGLPSDRFSAERTGGSVSTLTIQRTQQEDSAVYLCASSPIPQGISGNQPQHFGDGTRLSIL.

The V call is TRBV7-9, the J call TRBJ2-7, with 8 bases lining up with TRBD2. With V trimmed by 0 bases and J by 7 bases, 2 bases remained unmatched. The CDR3 is 13 residues long. CDR1 is SEHNR, CDR2 FQNEAQ, per germline (reference sequence). The CDR3 here is CASSLAGLDEQYF. The CDR3 bases are TGTGCCAGCAGCTTAGCGGGACTAGATGAGCAGTACTTC.

The chain combines TRBV2 with TRBJ1-3, with D uncertain. V was clipped by 5 bases and J by 0 bases, with 14 bases between them. The CDR3 totals 16 residues. From germline, CDR1 is SNHLY and CDR2 FYNNEI. CDR3 sequence (DNA): TGTGCCAGCAGTTCCGGACTTCCGAGCTCTGGAAACACCATATATTTT. Its translation is CASSSGLPSSGNTIYF.

The rearrangement uses TRBV5-1 and TRBJ2-2; perhaps TRBD2 as D (5 bases). Germline lookup yields CDR1 SGHRS and CDR2 YFSETQ. Trimming shortened V by 1 base and J by 3 bases, and 10 bases separated the two germline ends. CDR3 length: 15 residues. CDR3 protein: CASSLWRSDTGELFF. CDR3 DNA: TGCGCCAGCAGCTTGTGGAGGTCGGACACCGGGGAGCTGTTTTTT.

This clone was seen a handful of times. This sequence joins TRBV7-9 and TRBJ1-3, with 9 bases that match TRBD1. This CDR3 has 16 residues. V lost 6 bases and J lost 0; bases outside the gene matches: 6. From germline, CDR1 is SEHNR and CDR2 FQNEAQ (reference sequence). CDR3: CASRRGTGSSGNTIYF. In DNA, the CDR3 is TGTGCCAGCAGACGAGGGACAGGGAGCTCTGGAAACACCATATATTTT.

This clone occurred a few times. The V call is TRBV7-3, the J call TRBJ2-6; the D gene is possibly TRBD2 (7 bases). The germline V gene encodes CDR1 SGHTA and CDR2 FQGTGA. The CDR3 has 17 amino acids. V gave up 5 bases and J gave up 2 bases, with 16 bases separating them. CDR3 loop: CASSLRAGAAGANVLTF. CDR3 nucleotides: TGTGCCAGCAGCCTACGGGCGGGGGCGGCTGGGGCCAACGTCCTGACTTTC.

V gene TRBV18 combines with J gene TRBJ2-1; 12 bases match TRBD1. The trim removed 2 bases at V and 10 bases at J, leaving 9 bases unmatched. Looked up from germline, CDR1 is KGHSH and CDR2 is LQKENI. This CDR3 is 16 amino acids long. CDR3: CASSPAPGTGGREQFF. CDR3 nucleotide sequence: TGTGCCAGCTCACCAGCGCCCGGGACAGGGGGCCGGGAGCAGTTCTTC.

V and J are TRBV14 and TRBJ1-2, with 8 bases fitting TRBD1. From germline, CDR1 is SGHDN and CDR2 FVKESK. This CDR3 has 14 amino acids. V lost 4 bases and J lost 7; bases outside the gene matches: 8. The CDR3 loop is CASSPTGGLAGYTF. The CDR3 coding sequence is TGTGCCAGCAGCCCCACAGGGGGTTTGGCTGGCTACACCTTC.

This clone was detected only once. This chain joins TRBV7-9 and TRBJ1-2; the match to TRBD1 covers 7 bases. Germline V gene sequence: CDR1 SEHNR, CDR2 FQNEAQ (reference sequence). The CDR3 runs 17 residues. With 4 bases clipped from V and 4 bases from J, the junction kept 15 bases outside the gene matches. Written as DNA, the CDR3 is TGTGCCAGCAGCTCCTTTCTACAGGGGTCTATGAGCTATGGCTACACCTTC. Its protein product is CASSSFLQGSMSYGYTF.

The rearrangement joins TRBV19 to TRBJ2-3, with 10 positions matching TRBD2. The CDR3 loop spans 17 amino acids. CDR1 and CDR2 (germline): LNHDA, SQIVND (reference sequence). After removal of 6 bases from V and 2 bases from J, the junction contained 11 bases not matched to a gene. CDR3 nucleotides: TGTGCCAGTAGAACCGCCGGACTAGCGGCTAACACAGATACGCAGTATTTT. It translates to CASRTAGLAANTDTQYF. The variable domain in full, with the rest retrieved from reference TRBV19 and TRBJ2-3, is DGGITQSPKYLFRKEGQNVTLSCEQNLNHDAMYWYRQDPGQGLRLIYYSQIVNDFQKGDIAEGYSVSREKKESFPLTVTSAQKNPTAFYLCASRTAGLAANTDTQYFGPGTRLTVL.

The chain is built from TRBV29-1 and TRBJ2-1; 11 nucleotides agree with TRBD2. Germline V gene sequence: CDR1 SQVTM, CDR2 ANQGSEA. This CDR3 comprises 12 residues. The V gene end was trimmed by 4 bases and the J gene end by 8 bases; junction bases not matched to a gene: 1. The CDR3: CSVVLAGDEQFF. The CDR3 DNA reads TGCAGCGTTGTACTAGCGGGAGATGAGCAGTTCTTC.

CDR3 sequence reads: CAWEGAGGPTGELFF. CDR3 nucleotide sequence: TGTGCCTGGGAAGGAGCGGGAGGGCCCACCGGGGAGCTGTTTTTT. The V and J genes are TRBV30 and TRBJ2-2; TRBD2 matches 10 bases. The CDR3 has 15 amino acids. Germline CDR1 and CDR2: GTSNPN and SVGIG (reference sequence). V lost 5 bases and J lost 4; bases outside the gene matches: 7.

The gene calls are TRBV9 and TRBJ2-3; TRBD2 matches at 10 bases. V was pared by 4 bases and J by 5 bases, with 16 bases of the junction left unmatched. The germline V gene has CDR1 SGDLS and CDR2 YYNGEE. The CDR3 is 18 residues long. The DNA of the CDR3 is TGTGCCAGCAGCCCTCATGGGTTAGCGGGAGGTTTCAGAGATACGCAGTATTTT. It codes for CASSPHGLAGGFRDTQYF.

This chain uses TRBV5-1 with TRBJ1-1; 10 bases map to TRBD1. V lost 7 bases, J lost 5 bases, and 5 bases stayed unmatched. The CDR3 sequence is 13 residues long. Germline CDR1 and CDR2: SGHRS and YFSETQ. The CDR3 here is CASSRTGGTEAFF. CDR3 nucleotides: TGCGCCAGCTCGAGGACAGGGGGGACTGAAGCTTTCTTT.

This rearrangement joins TRBV10-3 to TRBJ2-6; TRBD1 agrees at 10 bases. Germline V gene data show CDR1 as ENHRY and CDR2 as SYGVKD. The CDR3 runs 17 residues. The V and J ends lost 4 bases and 3 bases, in that order; junction bases with no gene match: 6. CDR3 region: CAISGLGQGSGANVLTF. CDR3 nucleotides: TGTGCCATCAGTGGATTGGGACAGGGGAGTGGGGCCAACGTCCTGACTTTC.